The rows below give T cell receptor beta chains drawn from one sample of a study of cytomegalovirus exposure and HLA in healthy donors. The table came from immunoSEQ multiplex PCR; TCRdb's copy has only in-frame clones and leaves some out. The sample lists over 100,000 clones, approximately 69% occurring once. Sequencing input: PBMCs. The receptor source for this set is a middle-aged man in good health and CMV-seropositive. Each CDR3 is given with its conserved first and last residue. A D gene is named only where the DNA matches it firmly. Only part of the rows carry a size: once, few, many, or a class if the clone is expanded.

size: NA
J: TRBJ2-5
D: TRBD1
V: TRBV9
DNA: TGTGCCAGCGGATGGGGATACGGACAGGGGGCATTGAAGACCCAGTACTTC
CDR3: CASGWGYGQGALKTQYF

size: NA
J: TRBJ1-1
D: NA
V: TRBV5-1
DNA: TGCGCCAGCAGCCCCGGGACTGTCCCGGTGATGAACACTGAAGCTTTCTTT
CDR3: CASSPGTVPVMNTEAFF

size: NA
J: TRBJ2-7
D: NA
V: TRBV10-3
DNA: TGTGCCATCAGTGAGTTAGACAGAGCCTACGAGCAGTACTTC
CDR3: CAISELDRAYEQYF

size: few
J: TRBJ2-7
D: TRBD1
V: TRBV5-8
DNA: TGTGCCCGGGGGGGGGACAGGGGGTGGGACGAGCAGTACTTC
CDR3: CARGGDRGWDEQYF

size: NA
J: TRBJ2-5
D: NA
V: TRBV5-1
DNA: TGCGCCAGCAGCTTGGTGGACAGTCAGAGGGGGACCCAGTACTTC
CDR3: CASSLVDSQRGTQYF

size: once
J: TRBJ1-1
D: NA
V: TRBV6-1
DNA: TGTGCCAGCAGTGAAGTCCGGGTCGGGAGGGCTTTCTTT
CDR3: CASSEVRVGRAFF

size: NA
J: TRBJ1-1
D: NA
V: TRBV27
DNA: TGTGCCAGCAGTTTCGGGGGGCGAATGAACACTGAAGCTTTCTTT
CDR3: CASSFGGRMNTEAFF

size: NA
J: TRBJ2-7
D: TRBD1
V: TRBV6-1
DNA: TGTGCCAGCACTTACCGGGACAGGGGGCGCGAGCAGTACTTC
CDR3: CASTYRDRGREQYF

size: NA
J: TRBJ2-5
D: NA
V: TRBV6-5
DNA: TGTGCCGGGAAGAGGGTCCAAGAGACCCAGTACTTC
CDR3: CAGKRVQETQYF

size: NA
J: TRBJ1-3
D: NA
V: TRBV10-3
DNA: TGTGCCATCAGTGTAGGGGCTGGAAACACCATATATTTT
CDR3: CAISVGAGNTIYF

size: NA
J: TRBJ1-5
D: TRBD1
V: TRBV27
DNA: TGTGCCAGCAGTTTCGCCGGGACAGGGGTACGGCAGCCCCAGCATTTT
CDR3: CASSFAGTGVRQPQHF

size: NA
J: TRBJ1-5
D: NA
V: TRBV27
DNA: TGTGCCAGCAGTTTAAGCGGGGGAGTACGCGGTCAGCCCCAGCATTTT
CDR3: CASSLSGGVRGQPQHF

size: NA
J: TRBJ2-7
D: TRBD1
V: TRBV5-1
DNA: TGCGCCAGCAGCTTGGGGAAAGGCATAAGGGGGCCTAGCTCCTACGAGCAGTACTTC
CDR3: CASSLGKGIRGPSSYEQYF

size: NA
J: TRBJ1-1
D: TRBD1
V: TRBV6-5
DNA: TGTGCCAGCAGATCGGACAGGACACTGAACACTGAAGCTTTCTTT
CDR3: CASRSDRTLNTEAFF

size: NA
J: TRBJ2-7
D: TRBD1
V: TRBV6-6
DNA: TGTGCCAGCAGCCGAAGGGCCGGACAGGATTACTACGAGCAGTACTTC
CDR3: CASSRRAGQDYYEQYF

size: NA
J: TRBJ1-6
D: NA
V: TRBV11-2
DNA: TGTGCCAGCAGCTTAGTTAGTGCAGGGTCGATCTATAATTCACCCCTCCACTTT
CDR3: CASSLVSAGSIYNSPLHF

size: NA
J: TRBJ2-1
D: TRBD2
V: TRBV5-1
DNA: TGCGCCAGCAGCCGTGGGACTAGCGGGAACAATGAGCAGTTCTTC
CDR3: CASSRGTSGNNEQFF

size: NA
J: TRBJ2-7
D: TRBD2
V: TRBV10-3
DNA: TGTGCCATCAGTGAGTCCTCACTAGCGGGAGTTCTCAGTGAGCAGTACTTC
CDR3: CAISESSLAGVLSEQYF

size: once
J: TRBJ1-3
D: NA
V: TRBV28
DNA: TGTGCCAGCAGTGGGACATCTGGAAACACCATATATTTT
CDR3: CASSGTSGNTIYF

size: NA
J: TRBJ2-7
D: NA
V: TRBV11-3
DNA: TGTGCCAGCAGCTCAAGGACAAGTGACGAGCAGTACTTC
CDR3: CASSSRTSDEQYF

size: once
J: TRBJ1-2
D: NA
V: TRBV19
DNA: TGTGCCAGTGGGCGACAAAACTATGGCTACACCTTC
CDR3: CASGRQNYGYTF

size: NA
J: TRBJ1-1
D: NA
V: TRBV29-1
DNA: TGCAGCGTTGATGACAGCATGAACACTGAAGCTTTCTTT
CDR3: CSVDDSMNTEAFF

size: NA
J: TRBJ1-2
D: TRBD1
V: TRBV5-5
DNA: TGTGCCAGCAGCTTGGGGACAGGGATCTATGGCTACACCTTC
CDR3: CASSLGTGIYGYTF

size: NA
J: TRBJ2-1
D: TRBD1
V: TRBV7-2
DNA: TGTGCCAGCAGTAAACGACAGGGGGACTACAATGAGCAGTTCTTC
CDR3: CASSKRQGDYNEQFF

size: NA
J: TRBJ2-1
D: TRBD2
V: TRBV27
DNA: TGTGCCAGCAGTTCTAGCGGGAGCAATGAGCAGTTCTTC
CDR3: CASSSSGSNEQFF

size: NA
J: TRBJ2-2
D: TRBD1
V: TRBV4-2
DNA: TGTGCCAGCAGCCAAGAGGGGACAGGGGGCGCTAACGGGGAGCTGTTTTTT
CDR3: CASSQEGTGGANGELFF

size: NA
J: TRBJ1-2
D: NA
V: TRBV28
DNA: TGTGCCAGCACCTCGGGGAAAGTGGGGGGCTACACCTTC
CDR3: CASTSGKVGGYTF

size: few
J: TRBJ2-3
D: TRBD2
V: TRBV19
DNA: TGTGCCAGTAGTACGGGACTACCCACAGATACGCAGTATTTT
CDR3: CASSTGLPTDTQYF

size: NA
J: TRBJ2-6
D: NA
V: TRBV7-9
DNA: TGTGCCAGCAGCGACAGCCATTGGGCCAACGTCCTGACTTTC
CDR3: CASSDSHWANVLTF

size: NA
J: TRBJ2-2
D: TRBD1
V: TRBV28
DNA: TGTGCCAGCAGTTTGGGGACAGGGGGCGAGTCCGGGGAGCTGTTTTTT
CDR3: CASSLGTGGESGELFF

size: NA
J: TRBJ2-3
D: NA
V: TRBV29-1
DNA: TGCAGCGTTGGCGATAGCACAGATACGCAGTATTTT
CDR3: CSVGDSTDTQYF

size: NA
J: TRBJ2-2
D: TRBD1
V: TRBV5-4
DNA: TGTGCCAGCAGCAAAAAAACAGGGGGCGGCGGGGAGCTGTTTTTT
CDR3: CASSKKTGGGGELFF

size: NA
J: TRBJ2-7
D: NA
V: TRBV11-2
DNA: TGTGCCAGCAGCATCGGACAGCCCTACGAGCAGTACTTC
CDR3: CASSIGQPYEQYF

size: once
J: TRBJ2-3
D: TRBD1
V: TRBV19
DNA: TGTGCCAGTAGTCCCGGGACAGGGCTTATTACAGATACGCAGTATTTT
CDR3: CASSPGTGLITDTQYF

size: NA
J: TRBJ1-2
D: NA
V: TRBV7-2
DNA: TGTGCCAGCAGCTATCCAGGGTGGGCCTATGGCTACACCTTC
CDR3: CASSYPGWAYGYTF

size: NA
J: TRBJ1-2
D: NA
V: TRBV7-9
DNA: TGTGCCAGCAGTCAGGGTTTCAGGGGCTACACCTTC
CDR3: CASSQGFRGYTF

size: NA
J: TRBJ2-5
D: TRBD1
V: TRBV9
DNA: TGTGCCAGCAGCTCAACTAGACAGGGTTTTGGGGAGACCCAGTACTTC
CDR3: CASSSTRQGFGETQYF